The subject of this entry is one T cell receptor (beta chain). No antigen is known for it. The data originate from a study of radiation and T cells in renal cell carcinoma. Broader study findings: In blood, top tumor clones expanded by 2 weeks, shrinking by 4. Without pretreatment biopsies, baseline tumor clonotype presence was undetermined.

The protocol was immunoSEQ multiplex PCR, while the TCRdb copy is restricted to in-frame clones and leaves out a portion. This sample has around 100,000 clones; 70% to 85% occur once, and the top ten carry roughly 7.6%. Trimming removed 5 bases at V and 1 base at J, with 15 bases between. From germline, CDR1 is SGDLS and CDR2 YYNGEE. The CDR3 is 15 amino acids. Time point here: blood 4 weeks post-SBRT, at nephrectomy. Indicated treatment: 15 Gy SBRT to primary tumor, nephrectomy 4 weeks later. Nephrectomy followed 15 Gy stereotactic body radiation by 4 weeks. The sequence was collected from a man in his fifties or sixties with renal cell carcinoma. Sequenced material: blood, taken from a patient whose treatment included radiotherapy and nephrectomy. The chain is built from TRBV9 and TRBJ2-5, with a possible D match to TRBD2 (5 bases). The CDR3, as DNA: TGTGCCAGCAGTCCCATCGGTGGACTCCAAGAGACCCAGTACTTC. Translation gives CASSPIGGLQETQYF.